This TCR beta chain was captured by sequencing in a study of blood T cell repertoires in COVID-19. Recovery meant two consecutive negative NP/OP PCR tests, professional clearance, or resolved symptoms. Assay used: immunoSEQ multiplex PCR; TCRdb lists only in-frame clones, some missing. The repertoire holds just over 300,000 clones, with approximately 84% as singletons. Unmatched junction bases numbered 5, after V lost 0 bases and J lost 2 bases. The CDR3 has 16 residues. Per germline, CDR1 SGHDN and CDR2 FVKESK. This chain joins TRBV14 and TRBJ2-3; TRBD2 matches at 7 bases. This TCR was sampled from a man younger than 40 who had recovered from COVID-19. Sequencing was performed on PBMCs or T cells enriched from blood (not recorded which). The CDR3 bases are TGTGCCAGCAGCCAAGATTACGGGGGGAACACAGATACGCAGTATTTT. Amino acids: CASSQDYGGNTDTQYF. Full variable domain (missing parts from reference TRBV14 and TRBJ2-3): EAGVTQFPSHSVIEKGQTVTLRCDPISGHDNLYWYRRVMGKEIKFLLHFVKESKQDESGMPNNRFLAERTGGTYSTLKVQPAELEDSGVYFCASSQDYGGNTDTQYFGPGTRLTVL.